This is a list of T cell receptor beta chains from one sample in a study of response to subunit inactivated influenza vaccine. TCRdb analysed the RT-PCR reads with MiXCR anew, one entry per CDR3 protein. The sample includes some 640,000 distinct CDR3 sequences, around 13% of them seen just once. Sequenced here: PBMCs from blood, sampled 14 to 15 days before vaccination. The source of these receptors is a man between 45 and 60 years old who received an inactivated influenza vaccine. Each CDR3 is given with its conserved first and last residue. The D gene is left open where the match is weak. Rows may omit the clone size; those that give it use once, few, many or a size class.

d_gene	abundance	j_gene	v_gene	CDR3nt	CDR3aa
.	.	TRBJ2-7	TRBV6-5	TGTGCCAGCAGTTACACGATAACAAGGAGCTCCTACGAGCAGTACTTC	CASSYTITRSSYEQYF
TRBD2	.	TRBJ2-3	TRBV12-3/TRBV12-4	TGTGCCAGCAGCCCTCTAGCGGGAGGGCCGGGTACGCAGTATTTT	CASSPLAGGPGTQYF
TRBD1	few	TRBJ1-5	TRBV6-5	TGTGCCAGCAGTTATGAGGGACAGGGGGCAAAAATGAGCAATCAGCCCCAGCATTTT	CASSYEGQGAKMSNQPQHF
.	few	TRBJ1-4	TRBV6-2/TRBV6-3	TGTGCCAGCAGAAACTTCCACAGGGATGAAAAACTGTTTTTT	CASRNFHRDEKLFF
TRBD1	.	TRBJ1-4	TRBV7-9	TGTGCCAGCAGCTCGATCAGGGGGCGCGGTGAAAAACTGTTTTTT	CASSSIRGRGEKLFF
.	many	TRBJ1-1	TRBV6-4	TGTGCCAGCAGCCCCCGGCCTACTGAAGCTTTCTTT	CASSPRPTEAFF
.	few	TRBJ2-3	TRBV28	TGTGCCAGCAGTCGGCAGGCGGGGAGCACAGATACGCAGTATTTT	CASSRQAGSTDTQYF
.	few	TRBJ2-3	TRBV12-3/TRBV12-4	TGTGCCAGCACCCCTAGGGCTCGCACAGATACGCAGTATTTT	CASTPRARTDTQYF
.	many	TRBJ1-6	TRBV20-1	TGCAGTGCTAGCCTGTTAAATTCACCCCTCCACTTT	CSASLLNSPLHF
TRBD2	.	TRBJ2-7	TRBV19	TGTGCCAGCGCGAGACGGGGGGGCTCCTCCTACGAGCAGTACTTC	CASARRGGSSYEQYF
.	.	TRBJ2-1	TRBV4-3	TGCGCCAGCAAGGACAGCCTGAGGAATGAGCAGTTCTTC	CASKDSLRNEQFF
TRBD2	many	TRBJ2-1	TRBV7-9	TGTGCCAGCAGCTCGCTGGGACTAGCGGGGGTGCGTAATGAGCAGTTCTTC	CASSSLGLAGVRNEQFF
TRBD1	.	TRBJ2-3	TRBV29-1	TGCAGCGTTGAGGAAGGACAGGGGACCCGCACAGATACGCAGTATTTT	CSVEEGQGTRTDTQYF
TRBD2	.	TRBJ2-7	TRBV19	TGTGCCAGTAGTGTATCTAGCGGAGGGACCTCCGAGCAGTACTTC	CASSVSSGGTSEQYF
.	many	TRBJ2-3	TRBV7-2	TGTGCCAGCAGCTTTTTGGTTGGCACAGATACGCAGTATTTT	CASSFLVGTDTQYF
.	.	TRBJ2-3	TRBV4-2	TGTGCCAGCAGCCAAGATTCAGGGGCCCGCCGAGATACGCAGTATTTT	CASSQDSGARRDTQYF
.	.	TRBJ1-4	TRBV6-5	TGTGCCAGCAGTTACTCAAGCGGGGCAGGTCATGAAAAACTGTTTTTT	CASSYSSGAGHEKLFF
.	few	TRBJ2-5	TRBV7-8	TGTGCCAGCCGGGCTAGCTCTCTACCGTACCAAGAGACCCAGTACTTC	CASRASSLPYQETQYF
TRBD1	few	TRBJ2-3	TRBV6-2/TRBV6-3	TGTGCCAGCAGTTACTCGATGACAGGGGGCGCAGGTGTTACGCAGTATTTT	CASSYSMTGGAGVTQYF
.	many	TRBJ2-7	TRBV5-6	TGTGCCAGCAGCTTGTGGGGCTACGAGCAGTACTTC	CASSLWGYEQYF
.	.	TRBJ2-2	TRBV24-1	TGTGCCACTGGACACCAACTAAACACCGGGGAGCTGTTTTTT	CATGHQLNTGELFF
.	few	TRBJ2-5	TRBV12-3/TRBV12-4	TGTGCCAGCAGTTCGAGGTCAGGGATAGAGACCCAGTACTTC	CASSSRSGIETQYF
TRBD2	few	TRBJ2-1	TRBV6-4	TGTGCCAGCAGTATGTTGGCGGGAGGGCCGGCAAATGAGCAGTTCTTC	CASSMLAGGPANEQFF
.	.	TRBJ2-2	TRBV18	TGTGCCAGCCGGAAGGGGGAGTATAACACCGGGGAGCTGTTTTTT	CASRKGEYNTGELFF
.	.	TRBJ2-3	TRBV11-2	TGTGCCAGCAGCTTAACCTCGAGGCCGCAGTATTTT	CASSLTSRPQYF
.	few	TRBJ2-1	TRBV5-1	TGCGCCAGCAGCTCCCAGGAGGGACGTCAGTACAATGAGCAGTTCTTC	CASSSQEGRQYNEQFF
.	.	TRBJ1-1	TRBV20-1	TGCAGTGCCCCGGACACATTTGAAGCTTTCTTT	CSAPDTFEAFF
.	.	TRBJ2-7	TRBV10-3	TGTGCCATCAGTGATTGGGGGGCTTACGAGCAGTACTTC	CAISDWGAYEQYF
TRBD1	.	TRBJ2-7	TRBV6-5	TGTGCCAGCAGTTACGTCCCTAGGGACAGCCTTCGGAGCTCCTACGAGCAGTACTTC	CASSYVPRDSLRSSYEQYF
TRBD2	few	TRBJ2-1	TRBV20-1	TGCAGTGCTAGAGATCTTCTCGAACTAGCGGCCTACAATGAGCAGTTCTTC	CSARDLLELAAYNEQFF
TRBD2	few	TRBJ2-1	TRBV7-8	TGTGCCAGCAGCTCCGGGACTAGCGGGAGAGTACACAATGAGCAGTTCTTC	CASSSGTSGRVHNEQFF
.	few	TRBJ1-2	TRBV4-3	TGCGCCAGCAGCCAAGATCCGGCGACAGCTAACTATGGCTACACCTTC	CASSQDPATANYGYTF
.	.	TRBJ2-5	TRBV6-1	TGTGCCAGCAGTGAGCGTCGACTCCAAGAGACCCAGTACTTC	CASSERRLQETQYF
TRBD2	once	TRBJ2-7	TRBV20-1	TGCAGTGCCGCCCCCGGGACTAGGTCAGACGAGCAGTACTTC	CSAAPGTRSDEQYF